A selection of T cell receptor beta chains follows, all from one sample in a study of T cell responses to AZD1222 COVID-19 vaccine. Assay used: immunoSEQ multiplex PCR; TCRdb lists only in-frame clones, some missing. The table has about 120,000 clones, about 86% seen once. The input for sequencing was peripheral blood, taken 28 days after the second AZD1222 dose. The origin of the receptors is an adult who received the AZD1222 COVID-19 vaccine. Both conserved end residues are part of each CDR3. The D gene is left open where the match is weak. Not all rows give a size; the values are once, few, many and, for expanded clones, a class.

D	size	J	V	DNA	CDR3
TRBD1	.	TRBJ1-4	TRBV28	TGTGCCAGCAGTTTATCCCAGGGGGTCCCTAATGAAAAACTGTTTTTT	CASSLSQGVPNEKLFF
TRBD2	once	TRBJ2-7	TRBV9	TGTGCCAGCAGCGAGGGACTAGCGGGGGGAACCTACGAGCAGTACTTC	CASSEGLAGGTYEQYF
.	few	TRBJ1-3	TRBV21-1	TGTGCCAGCAGGGTTCCGTCGGTCAGAAACACCATATATTTT	CASRVPSVRNTIYF
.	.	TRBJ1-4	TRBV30	TGTGCCTGGAGTGGCCTCGAGCGGGAAAAACTGTTTTTT	CAWSGLEREKLFF
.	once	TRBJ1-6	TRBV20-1	TGCAGTGCTAGTCCCCGCAATAATTCACCCCTCCACTTT	CSASPRNNSPLHF
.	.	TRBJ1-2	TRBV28	TGTGCCAGCAGTTTATATAACTATGGCTACACCTTC	CASSLYNYGYTF
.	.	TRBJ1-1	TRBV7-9	TGTGCCAGCAGCTTAGGTGTCAGGGTAAACACTGAAGCTTTCTTT	CASSLGVRVNTEAFF
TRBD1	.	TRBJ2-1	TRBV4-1	TGCGCCAGCAGGTTAAGACAGGGAAAGTTTGATGAGCAGTTCTTC	CASRLRQGKFDEQFF
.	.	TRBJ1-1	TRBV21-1	TGTGCCAGCAGCAAAGAGGACACTGAAGCTTTCTTT	CASSKEDTEAFF
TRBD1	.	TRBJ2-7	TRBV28	TGTGCCAGCAGGGGACAGGGCGACGAGCAGTACTTC	CASRGQGDEQYF
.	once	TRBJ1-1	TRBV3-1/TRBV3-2	TGTGCCAGCAGCCAAGATATAATCGGGTTTTCGAGCACTGAAGCTTTCTTT	CASSQDIIGFSSTEAFF
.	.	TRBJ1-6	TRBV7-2	TGTGCCAGCAGCTTAGAGGGCAGTTCGGGGAATTCACCCCTCCACTTT	CASSLEGSSGNSPLHF
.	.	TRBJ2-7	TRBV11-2	TGTGCCAGCAGTGGGTTGGGGCCCCTGGAGCAGTACTTC	CASSGLGPLEQYF
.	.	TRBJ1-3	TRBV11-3	TGTGCCAGCAGCTCGGGAGGTGGAGTGTCTGGAAACACCATATATTTT	CASSSGGGVSGNTIYF
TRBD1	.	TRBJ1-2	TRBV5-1	TGCGCCAGCAGCGGAACCGGGACAGGGCTGATGGGCTACACCTTC	CASSGTGTGLMGYTF
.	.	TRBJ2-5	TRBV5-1	TGCGCCAGCAGAGCTTGGGATACTAAGTTCCTCGAGACCCAGTACTTC	CASRAWDTKFLETQYF
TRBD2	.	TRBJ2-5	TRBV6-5	TGTGCCAGCCGCGGGGCGGGGGGGCAAGAGACCCAGTACTTC	CASRGAGGQETQYF
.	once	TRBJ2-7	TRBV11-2	TGTGCCAGCAGCTTGCTCGGTTTGGCCTACGAGCAGTACTTC	CASSLLGLAYEQYF
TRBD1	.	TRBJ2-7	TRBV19	TGTGCCACTAGGGACAGCTCTTACGAGCAGTACTTC	CATRDSSYEQYF
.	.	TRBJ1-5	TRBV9	TGTGCCAGCGGGCGGACTAGCAATCAGCCCCAGCATTTT	CASGRTSNQPQHF
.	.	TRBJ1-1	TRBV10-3	TGTGCCATCACCTCCCAGCCAGGGGCCACTGAAGCTTTCTTT	CAITSQPGATEAFF
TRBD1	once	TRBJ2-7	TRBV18	TGTGCCAGCTCACCGACAGGGAGTCTTGCCTACGAGCAGTACTTC	CASSPTGSLAYEQYF
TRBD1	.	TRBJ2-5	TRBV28	TGTGCCAGCAGCCCCGGACAGGTACGACACCAGTACTTC	CASSPGQVRHQYF
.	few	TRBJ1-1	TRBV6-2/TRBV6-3	TGTGCCAGCAGTTCGGAGATAATTACTGAAGCTTTCTTT	CASSSEIITEAFF
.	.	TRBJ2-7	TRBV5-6	TGTGCCAGCAGCCTCCGGGATCGAATGTACGAGCAGTACTTC	CASSLRDRMYEQYF
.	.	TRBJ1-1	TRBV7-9	TGTGCCAGCACCCCCGGGTCCACTGAAGCTTTCTTT	CASTPGSTEAFF
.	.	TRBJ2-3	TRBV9	TGTGCCAGCAGCGCCTGGGCCGGGACGGGGATCACAGATACGCAGTATTTT	CASSAWAGTGITDTQYF
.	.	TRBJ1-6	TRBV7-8	TGTGCCAGCAGCCCCGGGGGGTTCGATTCACCCCTCCACTTT	CASSPGGFDSPLHF
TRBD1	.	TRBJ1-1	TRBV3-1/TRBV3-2	TGTGCCAGCAGCCAAGATCCGGACAGGGTCACTGAAGCTTTCTTT	CASSQDPDRVTEAFF
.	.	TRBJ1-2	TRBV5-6	TGTGCCAGCAGCTTGGACAGCTTCTCTGGCTACACCTTC	CASSLDSFSGYTF
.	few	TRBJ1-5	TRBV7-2	TGTGCCAGCAGCTTAGATGGAACGGCCCAGCATTTT	CASSLDGTAQHF
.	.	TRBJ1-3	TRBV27	TGTGCCAGCAGTTTACGAGGGGCCACTGGAAACACCATATATTTT	CASSLRGATGNTIYF
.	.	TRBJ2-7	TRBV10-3	TGTGCCATCAGTGATGAACGTTACGAGCAGTACTTC	CAISDERYEQYF
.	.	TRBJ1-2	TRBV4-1	TGCGCCAGCAGCCAGTTGTTAGCCAGTGCATATAACTATGGCTACACCTTC	CASSQLLASAYNYGYTF
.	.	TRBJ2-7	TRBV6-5	TGTGCCAGCAAGTCCCTAGGAGTCGGAAATTACGAGCAGTACTTC	CASKSLGVGNYEQYF
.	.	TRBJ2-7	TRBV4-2	TGTGCCAGCAGCCAAGGAAGGTTGAACTACGAGCAGTACTTC	CASSQGRLNYEQYF
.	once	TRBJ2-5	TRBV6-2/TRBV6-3	TGTGCCAGCAGTTACATGGGGCGGACTTCGGAGACCCAGTACTTC	CASSYMGRTSETQYF
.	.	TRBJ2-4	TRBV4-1	TGCGCCAGCAGCCAATCCGCGCCGACCAAAAACATTCAGTACTTC	CASSQSAPTKNIQYF
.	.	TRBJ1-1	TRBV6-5	TGTGCCAGCACCGGCAGAGTGAACACTGAAGCTTTCTTT	CASTGRVNTEAFF
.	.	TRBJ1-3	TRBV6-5	TGTGCCAGCAGGGACCGGATTATGGCGGGAAACACCATATATTTT	CASRDRIMAGNTIYF
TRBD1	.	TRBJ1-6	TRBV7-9	TGTGCCAGCAGCGGAGGGGGCAAAGCTAGCTCCTATAATTCACCCCTCCACTTT	CASSGGGKASSYNSPLHF
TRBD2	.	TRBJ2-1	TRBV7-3	TGTGCCAGCAGCTCGGGGGGGAGCTCCTACAATGAGCAGTTCTTC	CASSSGGSSYNEQFF
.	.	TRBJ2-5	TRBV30	TGTGCCTGGAGTGGCACGTTCCAAGAGACCCAGTACTTC	CAWSGTFQETQYF
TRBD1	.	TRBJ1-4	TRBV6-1	TGTGCCAGCAGTGAAACTGGCCGGTTTGGACAGGGTTTAGAAAAACTGTTTTTT	CASSETGRFGQGLEKLFF
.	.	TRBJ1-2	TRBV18	TGTGCCAGCTCACCACCGTTTAGTTTGGGCTATGGCTACACCTTC	CASSPPFSLGYGYTF
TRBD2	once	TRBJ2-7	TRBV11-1	TGTGCCAGCAGCCTTCGGACTAGCGGCGATTCCTACGAGCAGTACTTC	CASSLRTSGDSYEQYF